This entry concerns a single T cell receptor beta chain. Its cognate antigen has yet to be identified. There are no base qualities to consult, and no much larger clone falls within one base. The trial excluded patients who had a history of autoimmune disease or were on systemic immunosuppression. In every dose cohort, peripheral blood was drawn for TCR sequencing at baseline, cycle 4 day 1, and cycle 7 day 1. Samples came from an open-label, multicenter, first-in-human phase I dose-escalation trial of ivuxolimab. Adults with locally advanced or metastatic melanoma, renal cell carcinoma, hepatocellular carcinoma or head and neck squamous cell carcinoma were enrolled in the trial. Before TCR sequencing, CD4+ T cells and CD8+ T cells were sorted from peripheral blood as separate populations. The entry originates in a study of OX40 agonist ivuxolimab in advanced cancers. Concerning the study at large: Ivuxolimab was an agonistic, fully human IgG2 monoclonal antibody directed against OX40 (CD134), a costimulatory receptor. Intravenous ivuxolimab was administered to patients every 2 weeks at six dose levels: 0.01, 0.1, 0.3, 1.5, 3 and 10 mg/kg. Of the approximately 53 patients in dose escalation, approximately 20 had hepatocellular carcinoma, some 15 had melanoma, 9 had renal cell carcinoma and 9 had head and neck cancer. In the dose-escalation cohort, 82.7% of patients were male, and the mean age was approximately 55 years, with a range of roughly 20 to 79. Patients were allowed to have had prior anti-PD-1, anti-PD-L1 or anti-CTLA-4 therapy, and roughly 40% of the dose-escalation patients had been treated with checkpoint inhibitors. Partial responses occurred in three dose-escalation patients: two with cutaneous melanoma and one with hepatocellular carcinoma. The point of sequencing TCRbeta in the periphery was to test whether ivuxolimab changed TCR sequence diversity and drove clonal T-cell expansion. The paper covers the monotherapy dose-escalation part of the phase I ivuxolimab trial, which included N = 52 patients.

To sequence the TCRbeta CDR3 region, genomic DNA was isolated from the sorted cells. The immunoSEQ Assay was used to sequence the TCRbeta CDR3 regions. The source is immuneACCESS, and TCRdb retained only in-frame sequences with V and J called. Part of the clones is not carried over; for the studies checked, unresolved V genes explain less than half of this, and the remainder is unexplained. The sample includes tens of thousands of clones, with 75% to 90% observed a single time. The ten largest make up roughly 12% of the sample. Cut back by 0 bases and 0 bases, the V and J ends lie 8 bases apart. The CDR3 spans 15 residues, from the cysteine through the phenylalanine. CDR3 DNA is the only sequence kept; it has 45 bases, read in frame from the first base. CDR1 and CDR2 (SGHTA, FQGNSA) derive from the germline V gene. What the work shows at the level of the full study, not this receptor alone: After ivuxolimab, expanded clones were on average more numerous among CD8+ T cells than among CD4+ T cells. In the 0.1-3.0 mg/kg groups, partial responders had among the lowest normalized peripheral clonal expansion, particularly in CD8+ T cells. At doses of 0.1 to 3.0 mg/kg, clonal expansion of both CD4+ and CD8+ T cells in blood was seen between baseline and week 6. Low levels of normalized T-cell clonal expansion were also seen in some nonresponding patients. Which antigens the clonally expanded peripheral T cells were specific for was not determined.

The origin of this receptor is an adult with an advanced solid tumor such as melanoma, head and neck, liver or kidney cancer. Sequencing used CD4+ or CD8+ T cells sorted from blood, obtained in a trial of the OX40 agonist ivuxolimab. The sequence is built from TRBV7-2 and TRBJ1-1; D gene: possibly TRBD1, on 6 matching bases. At the DNA level, the sequence is TGTGCCAGCAGCTTAGCAGGACAGATGAACACTGAAGCTTTCTTT. This gives the protein CASSLAGQMNTEAFF.